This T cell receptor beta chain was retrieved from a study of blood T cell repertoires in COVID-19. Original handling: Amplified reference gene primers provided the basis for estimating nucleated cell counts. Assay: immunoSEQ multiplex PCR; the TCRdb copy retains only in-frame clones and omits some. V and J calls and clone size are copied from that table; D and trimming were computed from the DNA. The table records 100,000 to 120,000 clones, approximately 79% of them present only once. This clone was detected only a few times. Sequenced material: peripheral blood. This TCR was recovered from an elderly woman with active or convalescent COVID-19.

CDR3 nucleotides: TGTGCCAGCAGCTTTGGAGGTCAGCCCCAGCATTTT. Translating it yields CASSFGGQPQHF. The chain uses TRBV7-2 and TRBJ1-5; D is unresolved. Germline V gene sequence: CDR1 SGHTA, CDR2 FQGNSA. The V gene lost 3 bases and the J gene lost 6 bases, with 6 bases spanning the gap. The CDR3 length is 12 residues.